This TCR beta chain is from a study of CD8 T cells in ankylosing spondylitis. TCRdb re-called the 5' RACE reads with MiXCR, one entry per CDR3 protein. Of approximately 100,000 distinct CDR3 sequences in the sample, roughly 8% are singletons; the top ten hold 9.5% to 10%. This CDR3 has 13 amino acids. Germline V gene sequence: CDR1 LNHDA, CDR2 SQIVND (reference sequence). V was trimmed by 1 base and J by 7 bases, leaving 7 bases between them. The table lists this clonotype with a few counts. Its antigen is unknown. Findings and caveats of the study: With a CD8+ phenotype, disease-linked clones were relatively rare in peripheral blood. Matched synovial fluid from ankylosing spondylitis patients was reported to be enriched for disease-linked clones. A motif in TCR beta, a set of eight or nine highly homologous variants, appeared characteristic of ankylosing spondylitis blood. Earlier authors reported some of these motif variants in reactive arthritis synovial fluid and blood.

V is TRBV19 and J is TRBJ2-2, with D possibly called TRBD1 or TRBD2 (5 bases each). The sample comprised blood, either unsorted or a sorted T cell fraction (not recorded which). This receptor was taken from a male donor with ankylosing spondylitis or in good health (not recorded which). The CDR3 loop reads CASSIGGVGELFF. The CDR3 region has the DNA TGTGCCAGTAGTATAGGAGGGGTCGGGGAGCTGTTTTTT. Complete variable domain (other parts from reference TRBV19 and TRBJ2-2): DGGITQSPKYLFRKEGQNVTLSCEQNLNHDAMYWYRQDPGQGLRLIYYSQIVNDFQKGDIAEGYSVSREKKESFPLTVTSAQKNPTAFYLCASSIGGVGELFFGEGSRLTVL.